This TCR beta chain was observed in a study of OX40 agonist ivuxolimab in advanced cancers. Context from the whole study: The costimulatory receptor OX40 (CD134) was targeted by ivuxolimab, a fully human IgG2 agonistic monoclonal antibody. Prior anti-PD-1, anti-PD-L1 or anti-CTLA-4 therapy was permitted, and approximately 41% of dose-escalation patients had received checkpoint inhibitors. In the dose-escalation cohort, about four fifths of patients were male, and the mean age was roughly 60 years with a range of 23 to 79. Of the roughly 51 patients in dose escalation, about 20 had hepatocellular carcinoma, some 15 had melanoma, 9 had renal cell carcinoma and 9 had head and neck cancer. Intravenous ivuxolimab was administered to patients every 2 weeks at six dose levels: 0.01, 0.1, 0.3, 1.5, 3 and 10 mg/kg. Partial responses occurred in three dose-escalation patients: two with cutaneous melanoma and one with hepatocellular carcinoma. The purpose of peripheral TCRbeta sequencing was to test whether ivuxolimab changed TCR sequence diversity and led to clonal T-cell expansion. The paper reports the monotherapy dose-escalation portion (N of about 50 patients) of the phase I ivuxolimab trial.

Patients with autoimmune disease history or receiving systemic immunosuppression were excluded from the trial. Peripheral blood for TCR sequencing was collected from all dose cohorts at baseline, on cycle 4 day 1, and on cycle 7 day 1. The samples were taken from a phase I, first-in-human, multicenter, open-label dose-escalation trial of ivuxolimab. The trial enrolled adults with locally advanced or metastatic head and neck squamous cell, hepatocellular, melanoma or renal cell carcinoma. Before TCR sequencing, CD4+ T cells and CD8+ T cells from peripheral blood were sorted into separate populations. Genomic DNA was extracted from sorted cells for sequencing of the TCRbeta CDR3 region. TCRbeta CDR3 regions were sequenced using the immunoSEQ Assay. TCRdb's version of the immuneACCESS table is confined to in-frame rearrangements and falls short of the full clone set. An unresolved V gene accounts for under half of the shortfall where checked; the remainder is of unknown origin. The sample has fewer than 25,000 clones on record, about 83% of them singletons. The top ten constitute less than 9% of the sample.

Measured from the cysteine to the phenylalanine, the CDR3 is 17 residues long. Only the CDR3 DNA is retained, 51 bases long and in frame from the first base. V loses 0 bases at its end and J loses 1 base; junction bases beyond the gene matches: 5. From the germline V gene, CDR1 is SGHDN and CDR2 is FVKESK. General conclusions and limits of the study: Clonal expansion of both CD4+ and CD8+ blood T cells was observed from baseline to week 6 at doses 0.1 to 3.0 mg/kg. On average, CD8+ T cells showed more expanded clones than CD4+ T cells after ivuxolimab. Which antigens the clonally expanded peripheral T cells were specific for was not determined. Partial responders in the 0.1-3.0 mg/kg groups had among the lowest normalized peripheral clonal expansion, especially among CD8+ T cells. Low levels of normalized T-cell clonal expansion were also shown by some nonresponding patients.

As for this clone: Its antigen is unknown. Nothing much larger sits one base from this clone, and base qualities are not available.

Source: CD4+ or CD8+ T cells sorted from blood, taken in a trial of the OX40 agonist ivuxolimab. The receptor was isolated from an adult with an advanced solid tumor such as melanoma, head and neck, liver or kidney cancer. This chain is built from TRBV14 and TRBJ2-2, and TRBD1 matches 7 of the central bases. The CDR3 has the sequence CASSQDDRDKNTGELFF. DNA sequence: TGTGCCAGCAGCCAAGACGACAGGGATAAGAACACCGGGGAGCTGTTTTTT. The full variable domain, completed from the reference TRBV14 and TRBJ2-2 proteins outside the CDR3, reads EAGVTQFPSHSVIEKGQTVTLRCDPISGHDNLYWYRRVMGKEIKFLLHFVKESKQDESGMPNNRFLAERTGGTYSTLKVQPAELEDSGVYFCASSQDDRDKNTGELFFGEGSRLTVL.